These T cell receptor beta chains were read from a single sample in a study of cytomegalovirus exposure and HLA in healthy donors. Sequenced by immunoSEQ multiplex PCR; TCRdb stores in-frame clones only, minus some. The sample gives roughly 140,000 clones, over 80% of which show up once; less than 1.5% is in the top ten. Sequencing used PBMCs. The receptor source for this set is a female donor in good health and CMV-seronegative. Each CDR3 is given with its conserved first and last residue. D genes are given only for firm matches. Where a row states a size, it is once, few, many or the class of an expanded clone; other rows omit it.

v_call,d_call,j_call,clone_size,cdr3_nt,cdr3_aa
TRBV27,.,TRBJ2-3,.,TGTGCCAGCAGTCCCACCGGCGGGCGGCGAGATACGCAGTATTTT,CASSPTGGRRDTQYF
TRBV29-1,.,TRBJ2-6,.,TGCAGCGTTGAAACGGGATTTACTACCTCTGGGGCCAACGTCCTGACTTTC,CSVETGFTTSGANVLTF
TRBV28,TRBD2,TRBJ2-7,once,TGTGCCAGCAGTTTAATTTCGGGAGACATAATTTCGACCGGGACTAGCGGGAACTACGAGCAGTACTTC,CASSLISGDIISTGTSGNYEQYF
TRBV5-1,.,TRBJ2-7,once,TGCGCCAGCAGCTTGAGGGACAACGCCTACGAGCAGTACTTC,CASSLRDNAYEQYF
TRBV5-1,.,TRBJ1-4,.,TGCGCCAGCAGCTTGGCCCAGGCAACTAATGAAAAACTGTTTTTT,CASSLAQATNEKLFF
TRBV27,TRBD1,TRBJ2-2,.,TGTGCCAGCAGTTCCTGGGACAGCGGTTGGACCGGGGAGCTGTTTTTT,CASSSWDSGWTGELFF
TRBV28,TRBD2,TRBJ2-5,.,TGTGCCAGCAGTTCCGGGACTAGCGGGAGTGAGACCCAGTACTTC,CASSSGTSGSETQYF
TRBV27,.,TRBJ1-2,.,TGTGCCAGCAGTTTCCGGACGGGGGGCTATGGCTACACCTTC,CASSFRTGGYGYTF
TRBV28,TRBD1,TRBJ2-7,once,TGTGCCAGCAGTCAACTACAGGGGTACGAGCAGTACTTC,CASSQLQGYEQYF
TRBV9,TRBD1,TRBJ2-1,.,TGTGCCAGCAGCGTCTCCGGGACAGGGCCCTACAATGAGCAGTTCTTC,CASSVSGTGPYNEQFF
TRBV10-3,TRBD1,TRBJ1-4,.,TGTGCCATCAGGGGACAGGGGGATGAAAAACTGTTTTTT,CAIRGQGDEKLFF
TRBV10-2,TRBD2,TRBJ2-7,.,TGCGCCAGCAGTGAGGCTAGCGGGAGTCTCGAGCAGTACTTC,CASSEASGSLEQYF
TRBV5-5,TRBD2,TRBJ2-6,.,TGTGCCAGCAGCTTGTGGGGGGGTGAACACTCTGGGGCCAACGTCCTGACTTTC,CASSLWGGEHSGANVLTF
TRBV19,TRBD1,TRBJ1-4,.,TGTGCCAGTAGAACAGGGGCACGGGAAAAACTGTTTTTT,CASRTGAREKLFF
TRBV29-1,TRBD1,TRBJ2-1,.,TGCAGCGTTGAAACAGGGGTAGAGAGCTCCTACAATGAGCAGTTCTTC,CSVETGVESSYNEQFF
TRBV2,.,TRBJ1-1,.,TGTGCCAGCATGGGGGGATTGGGCATGAACACTGAAGCTTTCTTT,CASMGGLGMNTEAFF
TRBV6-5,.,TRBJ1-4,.,TGTGCCAGCAGTTACCGGGGAGACTCGAGGAAACTGTTTTTT,CASSYRGDSRKLFF
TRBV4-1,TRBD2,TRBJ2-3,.,TGCGCCAGCAGGACTAGCGGCACAGATACGCAGTATTTT,CASRTSGTDTQYF
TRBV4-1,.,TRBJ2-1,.,TGCGCCAGCAGCCAAGGGTTTCCGAGGAGTCTTAAGTGGAGCGGAGGCGAGCAGTTCTTC,CASSQGFPRSLKWSGGEQFF
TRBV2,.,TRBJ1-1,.,TGTGCCAGCAGTTTCGACTCTGAAGCTTTCTTT,CASSFDSEAFF
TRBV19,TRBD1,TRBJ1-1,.,TGTGCCAGTAATCCCGGGACAGTGAACACTGAAGCTTTCTTT,CASNPGTVNTEAFF
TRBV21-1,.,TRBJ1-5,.,TGTGCCAGCAGCAGGAGAGGCAATCAGCCCCAGCATTTT,CASSRRGNQPQHF
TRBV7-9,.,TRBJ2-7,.,TGTGCCAGCAGCGACTCCCCTGTCCCCCAAGAGCAGTACTTC,CASSDSPVPQEQYF
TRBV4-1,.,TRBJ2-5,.,TGCGCCAGCAGCCAAGACGCGTCCAGGGATCAAGAGACCCAGTACTTC,CASSQDASRDQETQYF
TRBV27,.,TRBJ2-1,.,TGTGCCAGCAGTTTATGGGGGGAACTCTCCTACAATGAGCAGTTCTTC,CASSLWGELSYNEQFF
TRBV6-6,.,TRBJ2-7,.,TGTGCCAGCAGGGCCTCCTACGAGCAGTACTTC,CASRASYEQYF
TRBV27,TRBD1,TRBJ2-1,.,TGTGCCAGCAGTTCGGACAGGACCTACAATGAGCAGTTCTTC,CASSSDRTYNEQFF
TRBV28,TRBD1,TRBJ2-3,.,TGTGCCAGCTCAGACCGGGACAGGGCAAATCTGCACACAGATACGCAGTATTTT,CASSDRDRANLHTDTQYF
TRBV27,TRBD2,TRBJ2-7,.,TGTGCCAGCAGTTTATCGAGAACTAGCGGGAGGGCGATCCCCTACGAGCAGTACTTC,CASSLSRTSGRAIPYEQYF
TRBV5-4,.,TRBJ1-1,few,TGTGCCAGCAGCTTGGCGGGGAACACTGAAGCTTTCTTT,CASSLAGNTEAFF
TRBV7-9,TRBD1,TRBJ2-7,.,TGTGCCAGCAGGCATGACAGGGCCGTTGGTAGCGAGCAGTACTTC,CASRHDRAVGSEQYF
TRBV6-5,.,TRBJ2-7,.,TGTGCCAGAGGACAGCACTACGAGCAGTACTTC,CARGQHYEQYF
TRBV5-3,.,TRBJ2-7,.,TGTGCCAGAAGCCGCGGGACCGCCTACGAGCAGTACTTC,CARSRGTAYEQYF
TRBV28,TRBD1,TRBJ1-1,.,TGTGCCAGCAGTTTCGGGGGACAGTTGAACACTGAAGCTTTCTTT,CASSFGGQLNTEAFF
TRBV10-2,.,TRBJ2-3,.,TGCGCCAGCAGCCCCGTGGGCCGCACAGATACGCAGTATTTT,CASSPVGRTDTQYF
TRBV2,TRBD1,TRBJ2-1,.,TGTGCCAGCAGGGGACAGGGTTTGAACAATGAGCAGTTCTTC,CASRGQGLNNEQFF
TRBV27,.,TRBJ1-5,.,TGTGCCAGCAGTTTAAGTGCGGTTGGCAATCAGCCCCAGCATTTT,CASSLSAVGNQPQHF
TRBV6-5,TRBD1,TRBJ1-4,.,TGTGCCAGCAGTTCTTGGACAGGGGGGGATGAAAAACTGTTTTTT,CASSSWTGGDEKLFF
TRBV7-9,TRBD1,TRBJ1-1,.,TGTGCCAGCATCCCCAACAGGGGGGCTGAAGCTTTCTTT,CASIPNRGAEAFF
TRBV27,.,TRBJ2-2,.,TGTGCCAGCAGTTCCTCTTCGAACACCGGGGAGCTGTTTTTT,CASSSSSNTGELFF
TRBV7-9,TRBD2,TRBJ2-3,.,TGTGCCAGCAGCTTAGGTTCTAGATCGGTAGCGGGAAACACAGATACGCAGTATTTT,CASSLGSRSVAGNTDTQYF
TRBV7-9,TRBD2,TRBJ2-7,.,TGTGCCAGCAGCTTGCGGACTAGCGGTTCCTACGAGCAGTACTTC,CASSLRTSGSYEQYF
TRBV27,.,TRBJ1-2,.,TGTGCCAGCAGTTTATCGGGCAGCTATGGCTACACCTTC,CASSLSGSYGYTF
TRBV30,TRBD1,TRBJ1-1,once,TGTGCCTGGAAGGGACAGTTGAACACTGAAGCTTTCTTT,CAWKGQLNTEAFF
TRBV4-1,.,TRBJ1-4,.,TGCGCCAGCAGCCAAGGGCGGGCCGGGTCCGCTAATGAAAAACTGTTTTTT,CASSQGRAGSANEKLFF
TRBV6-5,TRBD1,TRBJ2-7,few,TGTGCCAGCAGTGCAGGGGGTACGGGGTACTTC,CASSAGGTGYF
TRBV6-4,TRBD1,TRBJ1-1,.,TGTGCCACCAGGGCAGGGGGCGAGTGGGACACTGAAGCTTTCTTT,CATRAGGEWDTEAFF
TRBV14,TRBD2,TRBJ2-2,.,TGTGCCAGCAGCCAACTAGCGGGAGTCACCGGGGAGCTGTTTTTT,CASSQLAGVTGELFF
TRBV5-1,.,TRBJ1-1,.,TGCGCCAGCAGCTTGAAGGTGGGCATGAACACTGAAGCTTTCTTT,CASSLKVGMNTEAFF
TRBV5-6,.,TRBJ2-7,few,TGTGCCAGCAGCTTGGTGGCAGGCACAGGGCAGTACTTC,CASSLVAGTGQYF
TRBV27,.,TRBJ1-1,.,TGTGCCAGCAGTTTAATGTCCGGGGGGCGTACTGAAGCTTTCTTT,CASSLMSGGRTEAFF
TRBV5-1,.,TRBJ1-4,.,TGCGCCAGCAGCTTGGAAGGAGCTAATGAAAAACTGTTTTTT,CASSLEGANEKLFF
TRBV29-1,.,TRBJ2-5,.,TGCAGCGTTCCAGGGGAGGGTAGGCGGGAGACCCAGTACTTC,CSVPGEGRRETQYF
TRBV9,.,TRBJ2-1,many,TGTGCCAGCAGCGCCTCCGTGGCGACAACCAATGAGCAGTTCTTC,CASSASVATTNEQFF
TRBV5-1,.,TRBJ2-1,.,TGCGCCAGCAGCCTCACGTGGGAGGAACACAATGAGCAGTTCTTC,CASSLTWEEHNEQFF